This is a list of T cell receptor beta chains from one sample in a study of lymphopenia after photon versus proton radiotherapy. Some clones are missing from TCRdb's copy, which holds only in-frame ones; the method was immunoSEQ multiplex PCR. The repertoire holds approximately 45,000 clones, with less than 90% as singletons. The source was peripheral blood, collected from a patient treated with photon-based radiotherapy. The receptor set was obtained from a man aged 40-55 years with gastric cancer. CDR3s include the opening cysteine and the closing phenylalanine or tryptophan. D genes are given only for firm matches. Rows may omit the clone size; those that give it use once, few, many or a size class.

NA,TRBV2,few,TRBJ1-1,TGTGCCAGCAGCGCAGGACGGTTTGAAGCTTTCTTT,CASSAGRFEAFF
NA,TRBV2,NA,TRBJ1-2,TGTGCCAGCAGCCTTATACCAGCCTTATACACCTTC,CASSLIPALYTF
TRBD1,TRBV2,NA,TRBJ1-1,TGTGCCAGCACTCCCCGGTCACGACAGGGGGGTTTTGCTTTCTTT,CASTPRSRQGGFAFF
NA,TRBV30,NA,TRBJ2-7,TGTGCCTGGAATGTCGGGGCCTACTCCTACGAGCAGTACTTC,CAWNVGAYSYEQYF
NA,TRBV9,NA,TRBJ2-5,TGTGCCAGCAGCGTAGATCTTGGGAGCCAAGAGACCCAGTACTTC,CASSVDLGSQETQYF
NA,TRBV4-1,NA,TRBJ1-5,TGCGCCAGCAGCCAATTTTGGGGGAATCAGCCCCAGCATTTT,CASSQFWGNQPQHF
NA,TRBV28,NA,TRBJ1-2,TGTGCCAGCAGTTCAACTGATAACTATGGCTACACCTTC,CASSSTDNYGYTF
TRBD1,TRBV4-2,NA,TRBJ1-2,TGTGCCAGCAGCCAAGATTCGGTGGACAGGGGCTATGGCTACACCTTC,CASSQDSVDRGYGYTF
TRBD2,TRBV12-5,NA,TRBJ2-3,TGTGCTAGTGTACCGGGACTAGCGGGGACTGATACGCAGTATTTT,CASVPGLAGTDTQYF
NA,TRBV11-3,NA,TRBJ2-1,TGTGCCAGCAGCACCGGGGGGCTGTACAATGAGCAGTTCTTC,CASSTGGLYNEQFF
NA,TRBV29-1,NA,TRBJ1-1,TGCAGCGTTGAAGGTCGGACTTATGCTCGGAACACTGAAGCTTTCTTT,CSVEGRTYARNTEAFF
NA,TRBV19,NA,TRBJ2-7,TGTGCCAGTAATCGGGGTTCTGGGTTTAACGAGCAGTACTTC,CASNRGSGFNEQYF
NA,TRBV5-1,NA,TRBJ1-6,TGCGCCAGCAGCTCCCGGGATAATTCACCCCTCCACTTT,CASSSRDNSPLHF
TRBD1,TRBV5-1,few,TRBJ1-1,TGCGCCAGCAGCTTGGTTTGGGACAGGGTAGGAACTGAAGCTTTCTTT,CASSLVWDRVGTEAFF
NA,TRBV5-1,once,TRBJ2-6,TGCGCCAGCAGCGTAGATCCACAGGGGAGGTCTGGGGCCAACGTCCTGACTTTC,CASSVDPQGRSGANVLTF
TRBD1,TRBV18,NA,TRBJ1-3,TGTGCCAGCTCACTGGGACAGGGTTCTGGAAACACCATATATTTT,CASSLGQGSGNTIYF
NA,TRBV5-4,once,TRBJ1-6,TGTGCCAGCAGCTCCGGGACAATTAATTCACCCCTCCACTTT,CASSSGTINSPLHF
NA,TRBV30,NA,TRBJ1-1,TGTGCCTGGAGTAGGACCACTATGAACACTGAAGCTTTCTTT,CAWSRTTMNTEAFF
NA,TRBV18,once,TRBJ1-2,TGTGCCAGCTCACCACCGCGTTTGCTGGGGCGCGACTATGGCTACACCTTC,CASSPPRLLGRDYGYTF
TRBD1,TRBV6-5,NA,TRBJ2-7,TGTGCCAGCAGAACAGGGGACGAGCAGTACTTC,CASRTGDEQYF
NA,TRBV2,NA,TRBJ1-1,TGTGCCAGCAGTGAAGAGGGGATTGGAGGCACTGAAGCTTTCTTT,CASSEEGIGGTEAFF
NA,TRBV9,NA,TRBJ1-1,TGTGCCAGCAGCGTAGGAGGGGGTGGCACTGAAGCTTTCTTT,CASSVGGGGTEAFF
NA,TRBV30,NA,TRBJ1-4,TGTGCCTGGAGCGGGGAGGGTCCTAATGAAAAACTGTTTTTT,CAWSGEGPNEKLFF
NA,TRBV7-9,NA,TRBJ1-2,TGTGCCAGCAGCCAACAGGGAGGAGTAGGTGGCTACACCTTC,CASSQQGGVGGYTF
NA,TRBV7-9,NA,TRBJ2-6,TGTGCCAGCAGCGGGTGGGATGGGGCCAACGTCCTGACTTTC,CASSGWDGANVLTF
NA,TRBV10-3,NA,TRBJ2-1,TGTGCCATCAGTCCTTTTGGGGGGGCTTACAATGAGCAGTTCTTC,CAISPFGGAYNEQFF
NA,TRBV11-3,once,TRBJ2-1,TGTGCCAGCAGTAAGGTGGCGGGGGCTCACAATGAGCAGTTCTTC,CASSKVAGAHNEQFF
NA,TRBV12-5,NA,TRBJ2-5,TGTGCTAGTGGTCCTCAAGGGCTGACCCAAGAGACCCAGTACTTC,CASGPQGLTQETQYF
NA,TRBV7-2,NA,TRBJ1-1,TGTGCCAGCAGCTTATCAACACCCACTGAAGCTTTCTTT,CASSLSTPTEAFF
TRBD2,TRBV12-5,once,TRBJ2-2,TGTGCTAGTGGTGCACCGACTAGCGGGGGCTTCTCGAACACCGGGGAGCTGTTTTTT,CASGAPTSGGFSNTGELFF
NA,TRBV6-5,NA,TRBJ2-3,TGTGCCAGCAGTCTACAGGATGCTAGCACAGATACGCAGTATTTT,CASSLQDASTDTQYF
NA,TRBV7-3,NA,TRBJ2-3,TGTGCCAGCAGCTTAACTGGGTCTAACACAGATACGCAGTATTTT,CASSLTGSNTDTQYF
NA,TRBV6-5,NA,TRBJ1-4,TGTGCCAGCAGACGACAGTTCACTAATGAAAAACTGTTTTTT,CASRRQFTNEKLFF
NA,TRBV4-3,NA,TRBJ1-2,TGCGCCAGCAGCCAGGGGCGGGGTGACTATGGCTACACCTTC,CASSQGRGDYGYTF
NA,TRBV11-2,NA,TRBJ2-5,TGTGCCAGCAGCTCCTCAGGACCAATTCAAGAGACCCAGTACTTC,CASSSSGPIQETQYF